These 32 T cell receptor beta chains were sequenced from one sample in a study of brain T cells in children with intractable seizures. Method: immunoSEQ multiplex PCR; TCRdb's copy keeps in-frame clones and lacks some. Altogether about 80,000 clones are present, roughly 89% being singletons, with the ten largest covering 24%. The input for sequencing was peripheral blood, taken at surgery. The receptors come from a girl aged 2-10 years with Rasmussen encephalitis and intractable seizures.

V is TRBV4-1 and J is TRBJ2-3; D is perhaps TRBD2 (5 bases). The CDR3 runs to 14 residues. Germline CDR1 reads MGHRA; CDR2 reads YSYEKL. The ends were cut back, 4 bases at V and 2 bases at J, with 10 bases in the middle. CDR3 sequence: CASSLWEFTDTQYF. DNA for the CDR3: TGCGCCAGCAGCCTTTGGGAGTTCACAGATACGCAGTATTTT.

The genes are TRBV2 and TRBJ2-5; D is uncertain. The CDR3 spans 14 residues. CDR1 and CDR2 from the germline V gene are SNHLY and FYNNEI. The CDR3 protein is CASKSRRIKETQYF. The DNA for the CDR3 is TGTGCAAGTAAAAGCAGACGGATCAAAGAGACCCAGTACTTC.

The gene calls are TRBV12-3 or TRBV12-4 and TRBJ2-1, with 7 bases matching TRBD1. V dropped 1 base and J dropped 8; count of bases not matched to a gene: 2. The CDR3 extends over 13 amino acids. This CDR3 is CASSLGRGYEQFF. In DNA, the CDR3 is TGTGCCAGCAGTTTAGGCAGGGGGTATGAGCAGTTCTTC.

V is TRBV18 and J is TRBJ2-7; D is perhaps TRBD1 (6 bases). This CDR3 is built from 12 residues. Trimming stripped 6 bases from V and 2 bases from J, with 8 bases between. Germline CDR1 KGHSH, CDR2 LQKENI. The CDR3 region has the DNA TGTGCCAGCTCGGGACAAACCTACGAGCAGTACTTC. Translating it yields CASSGQTYEQYF.

CDR3 sequence: CASSPGLAGNYEQYF. The CDR3 DNA is TGTGCCAGCAGCCCCGGACTAGCGGGAAACTACGAGCAGTACTTC. This sequence joins TRBV3-1 (or the pseudogene TRBV3-2) and TRBJ2-7; 12 bases are shared with TRBD2. The CDR3 sequence is 15 residues long. V shed 4 bases and J 3 bases; nucleotides not matched to a gene: 4. In germline, CDR1 is LGHDT, CDR2 YNNKEL (reference sequence).

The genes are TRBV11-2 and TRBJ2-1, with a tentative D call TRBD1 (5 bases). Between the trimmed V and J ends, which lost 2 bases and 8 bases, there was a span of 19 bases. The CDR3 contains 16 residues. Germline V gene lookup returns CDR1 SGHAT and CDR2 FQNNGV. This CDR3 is CASSLLTVGQVYEQFF. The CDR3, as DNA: TGTGCCAGCAGCTTATTGACAGTGGGGCAGGTCTATGAGCAGTTCTTC.

Written as DNA, the CDR3 is TGCAGCGCCCGACAGTTTTTAGCGGGAGTTCCCCCAGATACGCAGTATTTT. Amino acids: CSARQFLAGVPPDTQYF. V is TRBV29-1 and J is TRBJ2-3; 9 positions agree with TRBD2. CDR1 SQVTM and CDR2 ANQGSEA come from the germline V gene. This CDR3 has 17 amino acids. V lost 7 bases, J lost 4 bases, and 18 bases stayed unmatched.

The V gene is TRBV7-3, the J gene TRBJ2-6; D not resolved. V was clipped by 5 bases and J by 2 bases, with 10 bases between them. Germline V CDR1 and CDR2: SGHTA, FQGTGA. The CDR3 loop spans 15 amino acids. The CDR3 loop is CASSPQIAGANVLTF. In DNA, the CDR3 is TGTGCCAGCAGCCCCCAGATCGCTGGGGCCAACGTCCTGACTTTC.

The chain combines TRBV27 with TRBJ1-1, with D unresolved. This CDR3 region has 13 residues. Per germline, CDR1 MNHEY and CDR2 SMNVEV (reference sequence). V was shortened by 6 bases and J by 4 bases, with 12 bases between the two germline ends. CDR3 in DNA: TGTGCCAGCAGCCTAACAGAGGGCACTGAAGCTTTCTTT. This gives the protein CASSLTEGTEAFF.

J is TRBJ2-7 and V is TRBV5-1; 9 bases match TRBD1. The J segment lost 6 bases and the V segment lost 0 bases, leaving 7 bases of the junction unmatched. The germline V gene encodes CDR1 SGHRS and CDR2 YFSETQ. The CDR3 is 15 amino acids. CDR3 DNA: TGCGCCAGCAGCTTGGCCGGGACAGGGTTTGGCGAGCAGTACTTC. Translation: CASSLAGTGFGEQYF.

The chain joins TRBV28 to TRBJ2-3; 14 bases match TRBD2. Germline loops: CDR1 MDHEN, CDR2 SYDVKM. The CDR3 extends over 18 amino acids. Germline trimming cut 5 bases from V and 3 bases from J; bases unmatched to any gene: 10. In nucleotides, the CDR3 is TGTGCCAGCAGTACACGACTAGCGGGGGGGAGTCGGACAGATACGCAGTATTTT. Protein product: CASSTRLAGGSRTDTQYF.

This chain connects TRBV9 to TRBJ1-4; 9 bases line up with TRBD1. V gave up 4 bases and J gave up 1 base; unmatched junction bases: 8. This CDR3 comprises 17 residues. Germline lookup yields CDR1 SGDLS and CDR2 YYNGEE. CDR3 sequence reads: CASSISDRGVTNEKLFF. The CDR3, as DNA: TGTGCCAGCAGCATTTCGGACAGGGGAGTAACTAATGAAAAACTGTTTTTT.

The CDR3 here is CASSLDRADGYTF. DNA of the CDR3: TGTGCCAGCAGCTTGGACAGGGCGGATGGCTACACCTTC. The rearrangement joins TRBV11-3 to TRBJ1-2; 8 bases are shared with TRBD1. The CDR3 runs 13 residues. Per the germline V gene, CDR1 is SGHNT and CDR2 is YENEEA. V shed 3 bases, J shed 6 bases, and the junction held 3 bases outside the gene matches. Full variable domain (outside the CDR3, taken from reference TRBV11-3 and TRBJ1-2): EAGVVQSPRYKIIEKKQPVAFWCNPISGHNTLYWYLQNLGQGPELLIRYENEEAVDDSQLPKDRFSAERLKGVDSTLKIQPAELGDSAVYLCASSLDRADGYTFGSGTRLTVV.

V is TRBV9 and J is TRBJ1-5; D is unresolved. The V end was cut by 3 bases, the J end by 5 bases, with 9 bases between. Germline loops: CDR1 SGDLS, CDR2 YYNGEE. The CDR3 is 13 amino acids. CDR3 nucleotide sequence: TGTGCCAGCAGCGCCCGGGCAGATCAGCCCCAGCATTTT. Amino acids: CASSARADQPQHF. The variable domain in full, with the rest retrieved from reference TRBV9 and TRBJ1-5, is DSGVTQTPKHLITATGQRVTLRCSPRSGDLSVYWYQQSLDQGLQFLIQYYNGEERAKGNILERFSAQQFPDLHSELNLSSLELGDSALYFCASSARADQPQHFGDGTRLSIL.

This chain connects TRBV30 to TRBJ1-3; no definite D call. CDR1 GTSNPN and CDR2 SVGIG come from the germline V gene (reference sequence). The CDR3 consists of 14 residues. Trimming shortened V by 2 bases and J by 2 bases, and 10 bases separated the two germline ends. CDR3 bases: TGTGCCTGGAGTAGTGACTTCGCTGGAAACACCATATATTTT. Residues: CAWSSDFAGNTIYF.

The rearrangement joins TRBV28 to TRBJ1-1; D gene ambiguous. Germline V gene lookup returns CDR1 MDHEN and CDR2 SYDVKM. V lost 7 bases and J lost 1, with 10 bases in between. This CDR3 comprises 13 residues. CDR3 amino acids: CASTIVANTEAFF. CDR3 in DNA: TGTGCCAGCACTATAGTAGCGAACACTGAAGCTTTCTTT.

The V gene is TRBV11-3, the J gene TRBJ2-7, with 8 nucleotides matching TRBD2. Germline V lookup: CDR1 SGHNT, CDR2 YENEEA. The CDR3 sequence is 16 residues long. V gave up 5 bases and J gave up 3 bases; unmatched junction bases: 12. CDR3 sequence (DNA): TGTGCCAGCAGCCCGCGCGGAAGCGGGAGCCTCTACGAGCAGTACTTC. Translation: CASSPRGSGSLYEQYF.

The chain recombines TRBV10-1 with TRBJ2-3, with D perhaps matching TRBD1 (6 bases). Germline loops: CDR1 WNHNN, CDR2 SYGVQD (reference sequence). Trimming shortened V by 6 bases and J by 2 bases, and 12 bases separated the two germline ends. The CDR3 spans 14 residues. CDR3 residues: CASSRGINTDTQYF. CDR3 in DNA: TGCGCCAGCAGCAGGGGAATTAACACAGATACGCAGTATTTT.

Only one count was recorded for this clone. CDR3 amino acids: CASSFTQGEKLFF. CDR3 DNA sequence: TGTGCCAGCAGCTTCACACAGGGGGAAAAACTGTTTTTT. This chain connects TRBV11-3 to TRBJ1-4; TRBD1 agrees at 7 bases. CDR1 and CDR2 from the germline V gene are SGHNT and YENEEA. The CDR3 sequence is 13 residues long. The junction had 3 bases not matched to a gene; V was cut back by 3 bases and J by 8 bases.

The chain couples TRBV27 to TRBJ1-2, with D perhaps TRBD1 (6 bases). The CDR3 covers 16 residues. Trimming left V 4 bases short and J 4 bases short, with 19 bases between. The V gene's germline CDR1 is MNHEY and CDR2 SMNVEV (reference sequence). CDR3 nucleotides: TGTGCCAGCAGTTCCGGCGGTATGGGGGCTCGCTATGGCTACACCTTC. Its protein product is CASSSGGMGARYGYTF.

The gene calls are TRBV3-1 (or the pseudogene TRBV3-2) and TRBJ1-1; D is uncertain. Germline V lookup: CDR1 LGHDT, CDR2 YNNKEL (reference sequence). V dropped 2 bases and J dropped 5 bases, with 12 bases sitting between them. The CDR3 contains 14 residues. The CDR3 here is CASSQRNSATEAFF. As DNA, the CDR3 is TGTGCCAGCAGCCAAAGGAACAGTGCTACTGAAGCTTTCTTT.

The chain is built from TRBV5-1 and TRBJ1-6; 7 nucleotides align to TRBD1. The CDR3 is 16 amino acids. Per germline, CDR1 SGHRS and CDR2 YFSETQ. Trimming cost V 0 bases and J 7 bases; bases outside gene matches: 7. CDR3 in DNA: TGCGCCAGCAGCTTGGGAACCGGGACAGCAAATTCACCCCTCCACTTT. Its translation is CASSLGTGTANSPLHF.

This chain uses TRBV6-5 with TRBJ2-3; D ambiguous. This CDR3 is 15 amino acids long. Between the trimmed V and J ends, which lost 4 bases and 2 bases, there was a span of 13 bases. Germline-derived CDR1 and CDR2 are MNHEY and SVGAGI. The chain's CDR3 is CASSFGPAATDTQYF. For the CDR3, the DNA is TGTGCCAGCAGTTTTGGTCCGGCGGCCACAGATACGCAGTATTTT.

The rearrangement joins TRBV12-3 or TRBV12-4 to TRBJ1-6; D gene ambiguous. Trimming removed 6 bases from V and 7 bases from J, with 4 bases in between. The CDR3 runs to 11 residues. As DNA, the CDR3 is TGTGCCAGCAGATCCAATTCACCCCTCCACTTT. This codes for CASRSNSPLHF.

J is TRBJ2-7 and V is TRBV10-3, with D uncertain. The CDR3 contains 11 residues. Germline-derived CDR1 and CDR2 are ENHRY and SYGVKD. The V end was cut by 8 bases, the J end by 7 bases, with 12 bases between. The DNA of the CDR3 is TGTGCCATCGGCGCTGGGGTTGAGCAGTACTTC. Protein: CAIGAGVEQYF.

The CDR3 spells CATSLLTVGGLAKNIQYF. Here the CDR3 DNA reads TGTGCCACCAGCCTTTTGACAGTGGGGGGACTAGCCAAAAACATTCAGTACTTC. The chain employs TRBV15 and TRBJ2-4; weak D call: TRBD2 (6 bases). V was trimmed by 5 bases and J by 0 bases, leaving 20 bases between them. The germline gives CDR1 LNHNV, CDR2 YYDKDF (reference sequence). The CDR3 is 18 residues long.

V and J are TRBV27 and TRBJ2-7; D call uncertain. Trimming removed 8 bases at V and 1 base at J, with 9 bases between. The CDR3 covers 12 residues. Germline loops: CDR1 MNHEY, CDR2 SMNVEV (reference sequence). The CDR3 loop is CASGVRSYEQYF. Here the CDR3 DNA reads TGTGCCAGCGGGGTCCGATCCTACGAGCAGTACTTC.

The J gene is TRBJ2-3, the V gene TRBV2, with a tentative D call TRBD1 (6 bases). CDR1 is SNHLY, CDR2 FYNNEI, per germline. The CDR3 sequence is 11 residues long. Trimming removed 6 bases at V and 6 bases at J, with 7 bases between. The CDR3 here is CASRRGDTQYF. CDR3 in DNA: TGTGCCAGCAGGAGGGGGGATACGCAGTATTTT.

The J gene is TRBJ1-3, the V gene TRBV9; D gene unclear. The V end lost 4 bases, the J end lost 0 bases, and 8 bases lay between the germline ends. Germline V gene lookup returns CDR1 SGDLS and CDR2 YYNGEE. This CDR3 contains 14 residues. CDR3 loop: CASSPTLSGNTIYF. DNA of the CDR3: TGTGCCAGCAGCCCGACTCTCTCTGGAAACACCATATATTTT.

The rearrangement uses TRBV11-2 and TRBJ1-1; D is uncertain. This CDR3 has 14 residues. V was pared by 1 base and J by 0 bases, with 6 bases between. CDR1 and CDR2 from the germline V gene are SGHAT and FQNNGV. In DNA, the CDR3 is TGTGCCAGCAGCTTAGGGATAGTGAACACTGAAGCTTTCTTT. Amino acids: CASSLGIVNTEAFF.

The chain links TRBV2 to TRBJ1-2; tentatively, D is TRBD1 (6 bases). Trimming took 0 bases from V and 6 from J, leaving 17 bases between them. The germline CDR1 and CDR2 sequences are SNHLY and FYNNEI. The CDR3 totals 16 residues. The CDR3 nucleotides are TGTGCCAGCAGTGAAGCGCTTCGGGGGGCAGCAAATGGCTACACCTTC. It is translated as CASSEALRGAANGYTF.

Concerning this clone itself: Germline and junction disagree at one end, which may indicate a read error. CDR3 nucleotide sequence: TGTGCCAGCAGCCTTGGGTTCCCTAAAGAAAAACTGTTTTTT. This translates into CASSLGFPKEKLFF. The V call is TRBV14, the J call TRBJ1-4; D is unclear. The CDR3 runs to 14 residues. CDR1 is SGHDN, CDR2 FVKESK, per germline.